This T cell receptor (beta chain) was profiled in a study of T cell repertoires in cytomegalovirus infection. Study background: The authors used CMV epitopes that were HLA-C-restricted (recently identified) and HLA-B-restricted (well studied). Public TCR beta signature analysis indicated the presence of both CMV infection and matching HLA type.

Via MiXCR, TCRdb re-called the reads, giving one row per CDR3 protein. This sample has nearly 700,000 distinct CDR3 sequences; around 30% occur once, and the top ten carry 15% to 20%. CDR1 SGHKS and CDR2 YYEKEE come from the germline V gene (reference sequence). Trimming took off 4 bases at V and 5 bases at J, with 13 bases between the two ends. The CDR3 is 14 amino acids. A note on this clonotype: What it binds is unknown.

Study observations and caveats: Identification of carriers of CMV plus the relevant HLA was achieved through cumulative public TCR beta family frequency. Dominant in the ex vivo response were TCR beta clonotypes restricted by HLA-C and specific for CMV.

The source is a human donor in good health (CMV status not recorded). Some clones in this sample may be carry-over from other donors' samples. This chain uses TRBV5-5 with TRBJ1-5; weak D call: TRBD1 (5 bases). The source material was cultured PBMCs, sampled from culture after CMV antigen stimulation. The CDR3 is CASSLGALHQPQHF. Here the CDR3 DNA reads TGTGCCAGCAGCCTAGGGGCCCTCCATCAGCCCCAGCATTTT.